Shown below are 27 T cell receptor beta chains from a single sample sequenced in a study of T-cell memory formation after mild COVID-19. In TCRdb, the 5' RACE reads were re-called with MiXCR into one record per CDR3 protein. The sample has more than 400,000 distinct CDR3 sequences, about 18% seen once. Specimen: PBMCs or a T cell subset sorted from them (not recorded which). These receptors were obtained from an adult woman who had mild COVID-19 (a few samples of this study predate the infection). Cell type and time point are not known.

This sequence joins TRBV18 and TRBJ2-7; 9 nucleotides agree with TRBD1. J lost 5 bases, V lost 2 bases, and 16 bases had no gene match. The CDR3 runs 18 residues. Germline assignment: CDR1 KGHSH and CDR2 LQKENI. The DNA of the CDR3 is TGTGCCAGCTCACCAGGTCGGCACTGGGACAGGGCTTTCCACGAGCAGTACTTC. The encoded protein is CASSPGRHWDRAFHEQYF.

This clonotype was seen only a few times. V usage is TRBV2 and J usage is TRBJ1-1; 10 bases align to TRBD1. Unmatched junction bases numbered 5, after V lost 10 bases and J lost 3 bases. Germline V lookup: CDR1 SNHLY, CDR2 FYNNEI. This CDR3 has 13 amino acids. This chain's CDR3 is CATQGTGDTEAFF. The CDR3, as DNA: TGTGCCACCCAGGGGACAGGGGACACTGAAGCTTTCTTT.

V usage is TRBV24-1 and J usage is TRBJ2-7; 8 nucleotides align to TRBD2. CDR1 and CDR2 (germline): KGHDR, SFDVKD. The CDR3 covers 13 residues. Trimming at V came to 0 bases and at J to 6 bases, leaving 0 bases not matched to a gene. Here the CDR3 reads CATSDLSGGEQYF. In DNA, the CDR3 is TGTGCCACCAGTGATTTGAGCGGGGGCGAGCAGTACTTC.

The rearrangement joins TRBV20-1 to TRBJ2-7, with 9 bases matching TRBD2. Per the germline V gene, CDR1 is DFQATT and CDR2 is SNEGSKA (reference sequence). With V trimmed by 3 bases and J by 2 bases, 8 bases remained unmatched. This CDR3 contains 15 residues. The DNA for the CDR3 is TGCAGTGCTAGCGGTAGCGGGAGTAAAGCCTACGAGCAGTACTTC. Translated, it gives CSASGSGSKAYEQYF.

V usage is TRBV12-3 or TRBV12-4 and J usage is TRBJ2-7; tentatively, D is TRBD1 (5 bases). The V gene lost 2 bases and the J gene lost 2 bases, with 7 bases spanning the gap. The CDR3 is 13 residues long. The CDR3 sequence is CASSLNRPYEQYF. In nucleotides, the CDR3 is TGTGCCAGCAGTTTAAACAGGCCCTACGAGCAGTACTTC.

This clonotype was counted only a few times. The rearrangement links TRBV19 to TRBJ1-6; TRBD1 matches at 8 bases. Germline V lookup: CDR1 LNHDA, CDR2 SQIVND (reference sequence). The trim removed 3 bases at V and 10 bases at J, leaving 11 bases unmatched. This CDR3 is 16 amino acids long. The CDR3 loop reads CASSIGYRDRRSPLHF. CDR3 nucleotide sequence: TGTGCCAGTAGTATTGGATACCGGGACAGGCGATCACCCCTCCACTTT.

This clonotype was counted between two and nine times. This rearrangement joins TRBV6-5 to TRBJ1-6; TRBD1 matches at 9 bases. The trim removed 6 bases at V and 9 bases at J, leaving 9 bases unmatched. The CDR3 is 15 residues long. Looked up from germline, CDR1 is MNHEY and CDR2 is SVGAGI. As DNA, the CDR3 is TGTGCCAGCAGATACCGGGACAGGGATGTTTCACCCCTCCACTTT. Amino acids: CASRYRDRDVSPLHF.

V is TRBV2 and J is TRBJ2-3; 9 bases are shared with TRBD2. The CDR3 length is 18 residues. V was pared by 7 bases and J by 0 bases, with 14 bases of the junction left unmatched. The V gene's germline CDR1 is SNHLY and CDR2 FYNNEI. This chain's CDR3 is CASTPRLAGISSTDTQYF. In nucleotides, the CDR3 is TGTGCCAGCACTCCAAGGCTAGCGGGAATCTCTAGCACAGATACGCAGTATTTT.

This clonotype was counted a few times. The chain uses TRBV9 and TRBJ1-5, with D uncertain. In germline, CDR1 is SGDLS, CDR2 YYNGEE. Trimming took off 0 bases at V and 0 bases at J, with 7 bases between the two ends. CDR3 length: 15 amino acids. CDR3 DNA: TGTGCCAGCAGCGTAGGGTCAAATAGCAATCAGCCCCAGCATTTT. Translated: CASSVGSNSNQPQHF. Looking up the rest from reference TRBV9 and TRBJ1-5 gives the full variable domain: DSGVTQTPKHLITATGQRVTLRCSPRSGDLSVYWYQQSLDQGLQFLIQYYNGEERAKGNILERFSAQQFPDLHSELNLSSLELGDSALYFCASSVGSNSNQPQHFGDGTRLSIL.

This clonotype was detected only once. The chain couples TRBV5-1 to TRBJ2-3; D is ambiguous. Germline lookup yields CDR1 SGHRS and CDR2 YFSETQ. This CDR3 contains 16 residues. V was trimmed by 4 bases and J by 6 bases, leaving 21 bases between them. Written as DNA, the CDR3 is TGCGCCAGCAGCCCCTCATTCCGGGCCCTCTGGGATACGCAGTATTTT. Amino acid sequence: CASSPSFRALWDTQYF.

The CDR3 coding sequence is TGTGCCAGCAGTGCAGGACGGTTCAACACTGAAGCTTTCTTT. Its protein product is CASSAGRFNTEAFF. This sequence joins TRBV2 and TRBJ1-1; the D is unclear. V shed 4 bases and J shed 2 bases, with 11 bases lying between them. CDR1 is SNHLY, CDR2 FYNNEI, per germline. The CDR3 is made up of 14 amino acids.

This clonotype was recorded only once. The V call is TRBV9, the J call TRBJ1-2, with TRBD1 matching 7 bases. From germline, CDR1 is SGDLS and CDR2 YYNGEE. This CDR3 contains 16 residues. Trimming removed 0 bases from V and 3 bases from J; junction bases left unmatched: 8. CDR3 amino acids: CASSVAVTDRDYGYTF. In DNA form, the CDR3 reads TGTGCCAGCAGCGTAGCTGTGACCGACAGGGACTATGGCTACACCTTC.

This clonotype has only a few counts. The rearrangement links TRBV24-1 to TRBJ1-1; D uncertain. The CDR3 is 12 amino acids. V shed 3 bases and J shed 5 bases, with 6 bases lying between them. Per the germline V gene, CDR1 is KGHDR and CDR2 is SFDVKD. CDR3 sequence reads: CATSDPKTEAFF. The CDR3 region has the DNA TGTGCCACCAGTGATCCCAAAACTGAAGCTTTCTTT.

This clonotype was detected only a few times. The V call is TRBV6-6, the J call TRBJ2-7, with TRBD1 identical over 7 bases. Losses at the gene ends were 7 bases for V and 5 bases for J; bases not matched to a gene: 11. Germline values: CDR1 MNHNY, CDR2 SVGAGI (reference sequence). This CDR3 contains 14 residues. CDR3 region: CASTFDRAAHEQYF. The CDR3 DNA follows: TGTGCCAGCACCTTCGACAGGGCGGCCCACGAGCAGTACTTC.

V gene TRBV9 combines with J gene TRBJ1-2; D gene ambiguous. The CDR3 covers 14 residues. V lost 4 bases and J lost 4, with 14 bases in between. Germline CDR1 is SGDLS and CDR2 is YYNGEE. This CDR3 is CASSLGGSLYGYTF. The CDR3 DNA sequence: TGTGCCAGCAGCCTAGGAGGAAGTCTCTATGGCTACACCTTC.

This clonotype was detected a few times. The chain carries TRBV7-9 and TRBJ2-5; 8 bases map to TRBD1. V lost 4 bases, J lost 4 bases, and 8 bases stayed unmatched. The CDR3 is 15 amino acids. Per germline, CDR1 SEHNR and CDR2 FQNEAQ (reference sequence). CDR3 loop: CASSSRQGRAETQYF. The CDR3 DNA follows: TGTGCCAGCAGCTCCCGACAGGGGAGAGCAGAGACCCAGTACTTC. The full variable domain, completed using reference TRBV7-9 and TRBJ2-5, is DTGVSQNPRHKITKRGQNVTFRCDPISEHNRLYWYRQTLGQGPEFLTYFQNEAQLEKSRLLSDRFSAERPKGSFSTLEIQRTEQGDSAMYLCASSSRQGRAETQYFGPGTRLLVL.

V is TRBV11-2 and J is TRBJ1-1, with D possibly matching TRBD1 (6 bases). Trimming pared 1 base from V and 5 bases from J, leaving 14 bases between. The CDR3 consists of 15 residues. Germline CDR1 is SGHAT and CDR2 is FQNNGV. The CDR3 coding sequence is TGTGCCAGCAGCTTAGGAGAGGGGGGATGGACTGAAGCTTTCTTT. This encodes CASSLGEGGWTEAFF.

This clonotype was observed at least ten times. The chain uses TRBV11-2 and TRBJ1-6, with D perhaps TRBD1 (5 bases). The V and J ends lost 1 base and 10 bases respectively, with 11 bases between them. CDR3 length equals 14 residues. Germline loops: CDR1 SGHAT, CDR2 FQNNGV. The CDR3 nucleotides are TGTGCCAGCAGCTTAGGTGGGGGGAAGTCACCCCTCCACTTT. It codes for CASSLGGGKSPLHF.

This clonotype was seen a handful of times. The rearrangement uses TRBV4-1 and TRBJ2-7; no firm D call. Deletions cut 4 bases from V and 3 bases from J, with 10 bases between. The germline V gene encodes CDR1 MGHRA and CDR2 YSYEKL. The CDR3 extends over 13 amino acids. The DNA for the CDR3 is TGCGCCAGCAGCCCCCAGGTTGGCTACGAGCAGTACTTC. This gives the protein CASSPQVGYEQYF.

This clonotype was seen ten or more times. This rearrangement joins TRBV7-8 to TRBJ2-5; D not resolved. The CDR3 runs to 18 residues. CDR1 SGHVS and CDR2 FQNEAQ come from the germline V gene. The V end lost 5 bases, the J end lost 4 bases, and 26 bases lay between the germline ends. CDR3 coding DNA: TGTGCCAGCAGCCAGACCTCGGCCGGGCCTACTAATCGAGAGACCCAGTACTTC. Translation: CASSQTSAGPTNRETQYF.

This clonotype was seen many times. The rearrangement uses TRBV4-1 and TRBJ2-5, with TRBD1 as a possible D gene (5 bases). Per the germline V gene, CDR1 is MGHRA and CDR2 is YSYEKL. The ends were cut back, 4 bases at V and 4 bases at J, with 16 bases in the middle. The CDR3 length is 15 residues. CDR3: CASSPGAANRETQYF. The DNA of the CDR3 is TGCGCCAGCAGCCCTGGGGCGGCTAACCGAGAGACCCAGTACTTC.

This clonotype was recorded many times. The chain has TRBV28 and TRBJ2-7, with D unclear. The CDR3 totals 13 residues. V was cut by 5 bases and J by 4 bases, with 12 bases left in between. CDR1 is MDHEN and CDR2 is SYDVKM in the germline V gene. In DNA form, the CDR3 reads TGTGCCAGCAGTAAATCGGACGGGTACGAGCAGTACTTC. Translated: CASSKSDGYEQYF.

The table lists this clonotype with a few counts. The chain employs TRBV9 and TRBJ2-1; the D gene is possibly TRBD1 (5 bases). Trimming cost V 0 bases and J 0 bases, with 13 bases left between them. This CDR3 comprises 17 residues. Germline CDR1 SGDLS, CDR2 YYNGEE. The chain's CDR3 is CASSVEGALDSYNEQFF. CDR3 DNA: TGTGCCAGCAGCGTAGAAGGGGCTTTGGACTCCTACAATGAGCAGTTCTTC.

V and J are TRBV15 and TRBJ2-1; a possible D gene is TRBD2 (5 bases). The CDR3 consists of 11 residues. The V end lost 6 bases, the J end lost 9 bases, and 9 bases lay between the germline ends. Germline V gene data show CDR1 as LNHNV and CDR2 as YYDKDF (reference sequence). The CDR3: CATRGSGEQFF. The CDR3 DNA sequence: TGTGCCACCAGGGGAAGCGGTGAGCAGTTCTTC.

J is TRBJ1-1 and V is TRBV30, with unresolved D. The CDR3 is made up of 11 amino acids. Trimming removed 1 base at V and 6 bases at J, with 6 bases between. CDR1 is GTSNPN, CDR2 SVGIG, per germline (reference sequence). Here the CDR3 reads CAWSAEAEAFF. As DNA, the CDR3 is TGTGCCTGGAGTGCCGAGGCTGAAGCTTTCTTT.

The CDR3 DNA sequence: TGTGCCAGCAGACACCTAAGACTAGCGGGGGCCGATGAGCAGTTCTTC. Protein sequence: CASRHLRLAGADEQFF. The rearrangement links TRBV7-2 to TRBJ2-1; 12 bases line up with TRBD2. CDR3 length: 16 amino acids. J was trimmed by 8 bases and V by 6 bases; bases with no gene match: 11. Germline CDR1 is SGHTA and CDR2 is FQGNSA.

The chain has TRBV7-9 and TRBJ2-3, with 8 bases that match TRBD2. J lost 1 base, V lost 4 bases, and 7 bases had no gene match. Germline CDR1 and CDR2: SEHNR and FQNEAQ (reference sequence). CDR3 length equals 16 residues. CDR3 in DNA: TGTGCCAGCAGCTACAGAGGCGGGGGGCGCACAGATACGCAGTATTTT. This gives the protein CASSYRGGGRTDTQYF. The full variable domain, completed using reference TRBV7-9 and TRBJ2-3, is DTGVSQNPRHKITKRGQNVTFRCDPISEHNRLYWYRQTLGQGPEFLTYFQNEAQLEKSRLLSDRFSAERPKGSFSTLEIQRTEQGDSAMYLCASSYRGGGRTDTQYFGPGTRLTVL.